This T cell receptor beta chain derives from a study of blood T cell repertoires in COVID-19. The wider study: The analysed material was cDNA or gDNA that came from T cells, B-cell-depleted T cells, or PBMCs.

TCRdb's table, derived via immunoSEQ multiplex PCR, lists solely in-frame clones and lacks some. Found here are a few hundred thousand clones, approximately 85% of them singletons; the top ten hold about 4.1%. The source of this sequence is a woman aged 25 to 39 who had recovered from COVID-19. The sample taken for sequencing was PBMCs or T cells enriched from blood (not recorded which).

The CDR3 spells CASSLEQGRYYGYTF. Here the CDR3 DNA reads TGCGCCAGCAGCTTGGAACAGGGTCGGTACTATGGCTACACCTTC. The chain uses TRBV5-1 and TRBJ1-2, with D possibly matching TRBD1 (6 bases). V was clipped by 0 bases and J by 3 bases, with 12 bases between them. The CDR3 is 15 residues long. The germline V gene has CDR1 SGHRS and CDR2 YFSETQ.